This TCR beta chain is from a study of T cell repertoires in cytomegalovirus infection. Study context: As its CMV epitopes, the study selected recently identified HLA-C-restricted and well-studied HLA-B-restricted targets. Based on public TCR beta signatures, there were indications of CMV infection and of a matching HLA type. Whole-study findings and limits: Accumulated public TCR beta family frequency recognized individuals carrying CMV together with the relevant HLA. The study found HLA-C-restricted CMV-specific TCR beta clonotypes dominating the ex vivo response.

Comments on this clonotype: Its antigen remains unknown.

A single record per CDR3 protein comes from TCRdb applying MiXCR to the reads. The table records some 590,000 distinct CDR3 sequences, 40% of them present only once. The origin of this receptor is a human donor in good health (CMV status not recorded). Some clones in this sample may be carry-over from other donors' samples. The sequencing used cultured PBMCs, collected from culture after CMV antigen stimulation.

The CDR3, as DNA: TGTGCCAGCGCACCTGACAGGGGCAATCAGCCCCAGCATTTT. It codes for CASAPDRGNQPQHF. This chain joins TRBV2 and TRBJ1-5; 7 nucleotides agree with TRBD1. The germline V gene encodes CDR1 SNHLY and CDR2 FYNNEI. V was clipped by 8 bases and J by 2 bases; unmatched bases: 6. The CDR3 contains 14 residues. Based on the CDR3 plus reference TRBV2 and TRBJ1-5, the full variable domain is EPEVTQTPSHQVTQMGQEVILRCVPISNHLYFYWYRQILGQKVEFLVSFYNNEISEKSEIFDDQFSVERPDGSNFTLKIRSTKLEDSAMYFCASAPDRGNQPQHFGDGTRLSIL.